These 3 T cell receptor beta chains were sequenced from one sample in a study of identifying expanded T cells in peripheral blood. Assay used: immunoSEQ multiplex PCR; TCRdb lists only in-frame clones, some missing. The profile shows 90,000 or so clones, around 86% of them singletons. Sequences were obtained from blood. These receptors were taken from a person aged 18 to 70 in good health.

This chain uses TRBV7-9 with TRBJ2-7; TRBD1 aligns across 7 bases. The length of the CDR3 is 14 residues. Unmatched junction bases numbered 5, after V lost 4 bases and J lost 2 bases. Germline loops: CDR1 SEHNR, CDR2 FQNEAQ (reference sequence). CDR3: CASSSRQGAYEQYF. As DNA, the CDR3 is TGTGCCAGCAGCTCCCGACAGGGCGCCTACGAGCAGTACTTC.

The chain combines TRBV9 with TRBJ2-7; D is possibly TRBD1 (6 bases). This CDR3 spans 14 amino acids. Germline CDR1 and CDR2: SGDLS and YYNGEE. V was cut by 3 bases and J by 4 bases, with 14 bases left in between. The CDR3 region is CASSGPGHEYEQYF. As DNA, the CDR3 is TGTGCCAGCAGCGGCCCGGGACACGAATACGAGCAGTACTTC.

The chain employs TRBV7-9 and TRBJ1-2; D remains unclear. Germline V CDR1 and CDR2: SEHNR, FQNEAQ (reference sequence). This CDR3 has 13 amino acids. Trimming stripped 5 bases from V and 1 base from J, with 8 bases between. The CDR3 loop is CASSLPGNYGYTF. The CDR3 bases are TGTGCCAGCAGCCTACCGGGTAACTATGGCTACACCTTC.